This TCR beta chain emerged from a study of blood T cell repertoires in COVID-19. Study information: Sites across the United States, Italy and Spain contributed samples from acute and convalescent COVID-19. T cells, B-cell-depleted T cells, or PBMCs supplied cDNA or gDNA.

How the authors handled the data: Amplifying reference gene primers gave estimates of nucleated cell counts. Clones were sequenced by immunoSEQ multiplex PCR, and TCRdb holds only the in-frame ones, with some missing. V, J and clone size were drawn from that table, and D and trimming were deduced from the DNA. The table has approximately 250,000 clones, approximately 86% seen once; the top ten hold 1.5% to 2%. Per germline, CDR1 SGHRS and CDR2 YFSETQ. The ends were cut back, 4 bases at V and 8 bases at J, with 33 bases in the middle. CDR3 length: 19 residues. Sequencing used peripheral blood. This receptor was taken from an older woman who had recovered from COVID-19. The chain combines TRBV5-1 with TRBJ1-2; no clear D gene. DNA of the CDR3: TGCGCCAGCAGCGTGAACACCGGGGTACTTAAGGGCGAATCCTGGGGCTACACCTTC. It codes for CASSVNTGVLKGESWGYTF.